What follows describes a single TCR beta chain. Its antigen remains unidentified. Base qualities were left out, and no much larger clone turns up one base away. The data were taken from a study of T cells in Graves' hyperthyroidism and ophthalmopathy (dated by TCRdb to about 2019). In the study overall: Peripheral blood samples were taken at initial diagnosis, before any treatment was given. The paper describes TCR Vbeta CDR3 sequencing of fewer than 150 peripheral blood samples, made up of about 40 ophthalmopathy patients, roughly 75 hyperthyroidism patients and 17 progressor patients. After sampling, hyperthyroidism patients received methimazole starting at 30 mg daily, and ophthalmopathy patients received high-dose intravenous methylprednisolone. The roughly 90 discovery patients were divided at random into training and test sets in a 7:3 ratio. The study also compared thyroid tissue and blood T-cell repertoires from several Graves' hyperthyroidism patients. Prospective prediction of ophthalmopathy was tested in an independent validation cohort of under 20 hyperthyroidism patients and 15 to 17 patients who later progressed to ophthalmopathy. To identify distinguishing TCR V-J signatures, a discovery cohort of 100 or so patients was used, comprising 40 to 45 with Graves' ophthalmopathy and around 57 with stable Graves' hyperthyroidism. General study outcomes and caveats: No statistical method was used to fix the sample size in advance, and group allocation was not hidden from the investigators. Most expanded thyroid clonotypes (frequency above 0.001) were also detected in blood, a finding suggesting that blood repertoires may reflect thyroid immune responses. During validation, the model predicted progression to ophthalmopathy a median of roughly six months ahead of onset, with around 70% sensitivity and 72% to 80% specificity. A model built on a 13 V-J signature distinguished ophthalmopathy from stable hyperthyroidism, reaching roughly 88% sensitivity and around 81% specificity in cross-validation and 80%/75% in testing.

Moderately to severely active disease, a Clinical Activity Score of at least 3, a NOSPECS grade of at least 4, and a duration under 3 months were present in ophthalmopathy patients. Any patient with an uncontrolled infection, another autoimmune disease, pregnancy or lactation was excluded. Diagnoses were established on the basis of clinical symptoms, serum thyroxine and TRAb, thyroid ultrasound, and orbital computed tomography. PBMCs were isolated from approximately 10 ml of fresh peripheral blood by Ficoll-Paque density gradient centrifugation. Total RNA was extracted with Trizol reagent, and quality was checked on an Agilent 2100 Bioanalyzer. Amplification of TCR beta CDR3 regions was carried out from RNA transcripts. The first round of RT-PCR for the TCR CDR3 was performed with the HTBI primer set and the Qiagen OneStep RT-PCR kit. The libraries were constructed in a second round of multiplex PCR and then size-selected and purified. Paired-end sequencing of the libraries was performed with 100 bp reads on an Illumina HiSeq2000. Per the original workflow: SOAPnuke was used to process the raw data, with reads discarded if the reads contained adapters or uncalled bases, had a mean Phred below 15, or lacked an exact constant-primer or identifier match. High-quality paired reads were merged using COPE v1.2.5, and each unique nucleotide sequence was defined as a clonotype. MiTCR v1.1 was used to align clonotypes to the IMGT TRBV, TRBD and TRBJ reference segments. The analysis was restricted to V-J combinations with a frequency above 0.0001, which together covered 98% to 99.2% of the repertoires. The TCS score was defined as F50 (clonal expansion) divided by E x V (chaos), with BLOSUM62-based TCRdist calculated between CDR3 peptides within each V-J. Welch's t-statistics and random forest reduced around 550 V-J features to 13, which were used in a naive Bayes classifier (R e1071). TCRdb redid the processing of the public reads, applying fastp at Q25 and MiXCR, and retained in-frame beta chains. Every CDR3 protein is listed once, alongside the most common genes and DNA of its rows. The V and J calls here are based on TCRdb, not the publication. Here the sample has about 380,000 distinct CDR3 sequences; approximately 17% occur a single time. The ten largest clones take up 35% to 45% of the sample.

The specimen was blood. The TCR sequence derives from a man in his late teens or twenties with Graves' ophthalmopathy.

The DNA sequence is as follows: TGTGCCAGCAGCCATTGGGGGGGGCCAATATCAGATACGCAGTATTTT. It encodes CASSHWGGPISDTQYF. Recombination connected TRBV5-8 to TRBJ2-3, and perhaps TRBD2 as D gene, on 7 matching bases. The V end loses 4 bases and the J end loses 4 bases, and a stretch of 19 bases separates them. The CDR3 has 16 amino acids, counting the end cysteine and phenylalanine. The retained sequence is limited to the CDR3, 48 bases, with the frame set at the first base. Based on the germline V gene, the CDR1 and CDR2 sequences are SGHTS and YDEGEE.